The 18 T cell receptor beta chains below come from one sample, sequenced in a study of control samples from healthy donors and cancer patients. The method was immunoSEQ multiplex PCR; TCRdb's version includes in-frame clones alone and lacks a portion of them. The sample has about 140,000 clones, about 91% seen once. Sequenced: blood. Receptors originate from a man younger than 35 in good health.

The genes are TRBV28 and TRBJ1-5, with D perhaps matching TRBD1 (5 bases). V lost 11 bases to trimming and J lost 11 bases, with 22 bases between them. The CDR3 length is 13 residues. CDR1 is MDHEN and CDR2 is SYDVKM in the germline V gene. Written as DNA, the CDR3 is TGTGCCTCCGCCTCGGGACCACTAGGCACCCAGCATTTT. Protein sequence: CASASGPLGTQHF. The full variable domain, its missing parts supplied by reference TRBV28 and TRBJ1-5, is DVKVTQSSRYLVKRTGEKVFLECVQDMDHENMFWYRQDPGLGLRLIYFSYDVKMKEKGDIPEGYSVSREKKERFSLILESASTNQTSMYLCASASGPLGTQHFGDGTRLSIL.

V and J are TRBV27 and TRBJ2-6, with D maybe TRBD1 (6 bases). The germline V and J ends were trimmed by 6 bases and 0 bases, with 18 bases remaining between them. Per the germline V gene, CDR1 is MNHEY and CDR2 is SMNVEV (reference sequence). The CDR3 loop spans 18 amino acids. The CDR3 DNA sequence: TGTGCCAGCAGCCCATATGGGACACGTGACTCTGGGGCCAACGTCCTGACTTTC. It specifies CASSPYGTRDSGANVLTF.

The chain uses TRBV9 and TRBJ2-7, with 10 positions matching TRBD1. Germline V gene lookup returns CDR1 SGDLS and CDR2 YYNGEE. The V gene end was trimmed by 3 bases and the J gene end by 7 bases; junction bases not matched to a gene: 7. The CDR3 sequence is 14 residues long. The CDR3 loop is CASSAGTGAGEQYF. DNA for the CDR3: TGTGCCAGCAGCGCCGGGACAGGGGCCGGGGAGCAGTACTTC.

The V call is TRBV30, the J call TRBJ2-2; possibly TRBD1 for D (6 bases). The germline V gene encodes CDR1 GTSNPN and CDR2 SVGIG (reference sequence). CDR3 size: 14 residues. The V gene lost 1 base and the J gene lost 3 bases, with 9 bases spanning the gap. DNA of the CDR3: TGTGCCTGGAGTGGCCCAGGGGACACCGGGGAGCTGTTTTTT. This encodes CAWSGPGDTGELFF. Together with reference TRBV30 and TRBJ2-2, the CDR3 gives the full variable domain: SQTIHQWPATLVQPVGSPLSLECTVEGTSNPNLYWYRQAAGRGLQLLFYSVGIGQISSEVPQNLSASRPQDRQFILSSKKLLLSDSGFYLCAWSGPGDTGELFFGEGSRLTVL.

This chain joins TRBV10-2 and TRBJ2-1; tentatively, D is TRBD1 (6 bases). CDR3 length: 15 residues. CDR1 and CDR2 (germline): WSHSY, SAAADI. V gave up 8 bases and J gave up 0 bases, with 14 bases separating them. In nucleotides, the CDR3 is TGCGCCAGCGCCCGAGGGACACCCTCCTACAATGAGCAGTTCTTC. Amino acid sequence: CASARGTPSYNEQFF.

J is TRBJ2-6 and V is TRBV5-4; D is possibly TRBD2 (6 bases). CDR1 SGHNT and CDR2 YYREEE come from the germline V gene (reference sequence). The CDR3 runs 16 residues. The V end lost 0 bases, the J end lost 2 bases, and 9 bases lay between the germline ends. The CDR3 bases are TGTGCCAGCAGCTTGGTATGGGGGGCTGGGGCCAACGTCCTGACTTTC. Encoded protein: CASSLVWGAGANVLTF.

The gene calls are TRBV4-1 and TRBJ2-3; TRBD2 agrees at 8 bases. The germline gives CDR1 MGHRA, CDR2 YSYEKL. V gave up 1 base and J gave up 4 bases; unmatched junction bases: 4. The CDR3 is made up of 15 amino acids. CDR3 bases: TGCGCCAGCAGCCAAGGTAGCGGGGTTTCAGATACGCAGTATTTT. Amino acid sequence: CASSQGSGVSDTQYF.

Written as DNA, the CDR3 is TGTGCCAGACCTAAGGCCTCCGGGGAGCTGTTTTTT. It specifies CARPKASGELFF. The chain carries TRBV6-4 and TRBJ2-2; D unresolved. The CDR3 has 12 amino acids. V lost 9 bases and J lost 6, with 11 bases in between. Germline values: CDR1 MRHNA, CDR2 SNTAGT.

The V and J genes are TRBV11-2 and TRBJ2-3, with TRBD2 identical over 11 bases. The CDR3 runs 15 residues. Germline trimming cut 3 bases from V and 2 bases from J; bases unmatched to any gene: 1. Per germline, CDR1 SGHAT and CDR2 FQNNGV. Here the CDR3 DNA reads TGTGCCAGCAGCTTGACTAGCGGGACCACAGATACGCAGTATTTT. The encoded protein is CASSLTSGTTDTQYF.

The V gene is TRBV2, the J gene TRBJ1-2; weak D call: TRBD1 (5 bases). The V end was cut by 1 base, the J end by 4 bases, with 16 bases between. CDR1 and CDR2 from the germline V gene are SNHLY and FYNNEI. The CDR3 loop spans 16 amino acids. CDR3 DNA sequence: TGTGCCAGCAGTGAAGGCTCGGGGGAAGTAGGCTATGGCTACACCTTC. Amino acids: CASSEGSGEVGYGYTF.

This clone has only a few counts. V usage is TRBV5-1 and J usage is TRBJ1-2; weak D call: TRBD1 (5 bases). Trimming removed 4 bases from V and 1 base from J, with 11 bases in between. Germline V lookup: CDR1 SGHRS, CDR2 YFSETQ. The CDR3 consists of 14 residues. This CDR3 is CASSPGRINYGYTF. CDR3 sequence (DNA): TGCGCCAGCAGCCCGGGACGGATTAACTATGGCTACACCTTC.

The chain links TRBV6-2 or TRBV6-3 to TRBJ2-7, with D uncertain. The CDR3 loop spans 15 amino acids. V was trimmed by 0 bases and J by 1 base, leaving 10 bases between them. Germline CDR1 and CDR2: MNHEY and SVGEGT. The CDR3 region is CASSYSVPASYEQYF. In nucleotides, the CDR3 is TGTGCCAGCAGTTACTCCGTACCGGCTTCCTACGAGCAGTACTTC.

The chain uses TRBV5-1 and TRBJ2-1; the D call may be TRBD1 or TRBD2 (6 bases each). Trimming removed 4 bases from V and 8 bases from J, with 16 bases in between. Germline CDR1 reads SGHRS; CDR2 reads YFSETQ. This CDR3 contains 14 residues. DNA for the CDR3: TGCGCCAGCAGCCCGAGGGGGGCAATAGATGAGCAGTTCTTC. Residues: CASSPRGAIDEQFF.

The chain recombines TRBV2 with TRBJ1-1; D call uncertain. The CDR3 sequence is 14 residues long. Trimming removed 3 bases at V and 1 base at J, with 9 bases between. Germline V gives CDR1 SNHLY, CDR2 FYNNEI. CDR3 loop: CASSDGVSNTEAFF. CDR3 nucleotide sequence: TGTGCCAGCAGTGACGGGGTTTCGAACACTGAAGCTTTCTTT.

The CDR3 region has the DNA TGTGCCAGCAGCCTAGCCGGTTCACCCCTCCACTTT. Its protein is CASSLAGSPLHF. The chain uses TRBV11-2 and TRBJ1-6, with D unclear. The CDR3 consists of 12 residues. Trimming removed 5 bases from V and 9 bases from J, with 8 bases in between. Germline V gene sequence: CDR1 SGHAT, CDR2 FQNNGV.

CDR3 loop: CASSSRGTGELFF. In nucleotides, the CDR3 is TGTGCCAGCAGTTCCCGGGGGACCGGGGAGCTGTTTTTT. V gene TRBV27 combines with J gene TRBJ2-2; D is perhaps TRBD2 (6 bases). The CDR3 runs to 13 residues. Trimming stripped 4 bases from V and 5 bases from J, with 8 bases between. The germline gives CDR1 MNHEY, CDR2 SMNVEV (reference sequence).

The V call is TRBV4-3, the J call TRBJ2-3; TRBD2 matches at 10 bases. V shed 3 bases and J 1 base; nucleotides not matched to a gene: 1. The CDR3 extends over 15 amino acids. Germline CDR1 reads LGHNA; CDR2 reads YSLEER. The CDR3 region is CASSHLAGGTDTQYF. DNA of the CDR3: TGCGCCAGCAGCCACCTAGCGGGGGGCACAGATACGCAGTATTTT.

V gene TRBV4-2 combines with J gene TRBJ2-4; 7 bases match TRBD2. Germline V gene lookup returns CDR1 LGHNA and CDR2 YNFKEQ. With 0 bases clipped from V and 0 bases from J, the junction kept 11 bases outside the gene matches. This CDR3 has 19 residues. The CDR3 nucleotides read TGTGCCAGCAGCCAAGATGGTCCGCGGGGGACCTTAGCCAAAAACATTCAGTACTTC. Protein sequence: CASSQDGPRGTLAKNIQYF.